These T cell receptor beta chains were read from a single sample in a study of PD-L1 blockade in urothelial cancer. Repertoires were generated with immunoSEQ multiplex PCR, while TCRdb's copy carries only in-frame clones and drops some. This table has approximately 110,000 clones, approximately 85% appearing once. This specimen consisted of PBMCs, obtained around atezolizumab (anti-PD-L1) treatment. These receptors were collected from a man aged 45-60 years with urothelial cancer. Each CDR3 is given with its conserved first and last residue. The D gene is left open where the match is weak. Not every row has a clone size; where given, it reads once, few, many or a size class.

D	size	V	J	CDR3	DNA
TRBD2	-	TRBV27	TRBJ2-2	CASNQEEPLAGDLGELFF	TGTGCCAGCAATCAGGAGGAACCACTAGCGGGAGACCTCGGGGAGCTGTTTTTT
-	few	TRBV27	TRBJ1-1	CASGNTGRAFF	TGTGCCAGCGGCAATACAGGGCGAGCTTTCTTT
-	-	TRBV6-5	TRBJ1-2	CASSRWGLTDRGYTF	TGTGCCAGCAGTCGCTGGGGCCTCACAGATCGGGGCTACACCTTC
TRBD2	few	TRBV19	TRBJ2-2	CASSIGDLGLPNTGELFF	TGTGCCAGTAGTATAGGGGACCTGGGACTACCGAACACCGGGGAGCTGTTTTTT
-	-	TRBV10-1	TRBJ1-1	CASLGYRSRTEAFF	TGCGCCAGCCTTGGTTATCGGAGTCGCACTGAAGCTTTCTTT
-	-	TRBV18	TRBJ2-1	CASSPRSSSFYNEQFF	TGTGCCAGCTCACCCCGTTCTAGTTCGTTTTACAATGAGCAGTTCTTC
TRBD1	-	TRBV5-1	TRBJ2-1	CASSVTGGAGFLAANEQFF	TGCGCCAGCAGCGTGACAGGGGGCGCGGGGTTCTTGGCGGCCAATGAGCAGTTCTTC
TRBD1	-	TRBV7-8	TRBJ2-7	CASSPTWQGEGEQYF	TGTGCCAGCAGCCCCACCTGGCAGGGGGAAGGCGAGCAGTACTTC
-	-	TRBV19	TRBJ2-2	CASSILRSPGELFF	TGTGCCAGTAGTATATTACGGAGCCCGGGAGAGCTGTTTTTT
-	few	TRBV29-1	TRBJ2-1	CSAEAYNEQFF	TGCAGCGCCGAAGCGTACAATGAGCAGTTCTTC
-	-	TRBV6-5	TRBJ1-2	CASKDGQYYGYTF	TGTGCCAGCAAAGACGGACAGTACTATGGCTACACCTTC
TRBD2	-	TRBV19	TRBJ2-3	CASSIGLAGGTQYF	TGTGCCAGTAGTATTGGACTAGCGGGAGGTACGCAGTATTTT
TRBD2	-	TRBV5-6	TRBJ2-7	CASSYGTSTFYEQYF	TGTGCCAGCAGCTACGGGACTAGCACTTTCTACGAGCAGTACTTC
-	once	TRBV7-2	TRBJ2-7	CASTPGTHHSYEQYF	TGTGCCAGCACCCCCGGGACACACCACTCCTACGAGCAGTACTTC
TRBD2	-	TRBV5-1	TRBJ2-5	CASSLGTSGQETQYF	TGCGCCAGCAGCTTGGGTACTAGCGGCCAAGAGACCCAGTACTTC
-	-	TRBV7-6	TRBJ1-1	CASSSQGRTNTEAFF	TGTGCCAGCAGCTCCCAGGGTCGCACGAACACTGAAGCTTTCTTT
-	-	TRBV19	TRBJ2-5	CASSIGRQETQYF	TGTGCCAGTAGTATCGGGAGACAAGAGACCCAGTACTTC
TRBD2	-	TRBV29-1	TRBJ2-7	CSVEGFPGGEQYF	TGCAGCGTCGAGGGGTTCCCGGGGGGAGAGCAGTACTTC
TRBD2	few	TRBV28	TRBJ2-7	CASSPPGAGGLYEQYF	TGTGCCAGCAGCCCCCCGGGGGCGGGGGGTTTATACGAGCAGTACTTC
-	-	TRBV19	TRBJ1-2	CASIDPAGGFSGYTF	TGTGCCAGTATCGACCCCGCGGGGGGTTTTAGTGGCTACACCTTC
-	-	TRBV30	TRBJ2-2	CAWSVRLAAGELFF	TGTGCCTGGAGTGTAAGGCTAGCCGCCGGGGAGCTGTTTTTT
TRBD2	once	TRBV13	TRBJ2-2	CASSVSGSGGELFF	TGTGCCAGCAGCGTTAGCGGGAGTGGTGGGGAGCTGTTTTTT
TRBD2	-	TRBV6-4	TRBJ2-7	CASSDTPWERERKEQYF	TGTGCCAGCAGTGACACCCCGTGGGAGCGGGAGCGGAAAGAGCAGTACTTC
-	-	TRBV6-6	TRBJ2-7	CASSRLVEQYF	TGTGCCAGCAGTCGACTAGTTGAGCAGTACTTC
-	medium-sized	TRBV30	TRBJ1-5	CAWSVHGRGARRKPQHF	TGTGCCTGGAGTGTACATGGTCGGGGGGCAAGGAGGAAGCCCCAGCATTTT
TRBD2	-	TRBV5-1	TRBJ2-2	CASSGGTSGRPGELFF	TGCGCCAGCAGCGGAGGGACTAGCGGGAGACCCGGGGAGCTGTTTTTT
-	-	TRBV11-2	TRBJ2-1	CASSLVGGGKFKGEQFF	TGTGCCAGCAGCTTAGTTGGAGGTGGGAAATTTAAAGGTGAGCAGTTCTTC
TRBD2	-	TRBV2	TRBJ2-3	CASMGTSGITDTQYF	TGTGCCAGCATGGGGACTAGCGGGATAACAGATACGCAGTATTTT
TRBD1	-	TRBV7-2	TRBJ1-4	CASSLATGSEKLFF	TGTGCCAGCAGCTTAGCGACAGGGAGTGAAAAACTGTTTTTT
-	-	TRBV19	TRBJ2-4	CASKELQAKNIQYF	TGTGCCAGTAAAGAGTTGCAAGCCAAAAACATTCAGTACTTC
-	-	TRBV27	TRBJ1-2	CASSFQGDYGYTF	TGTGCCAGCAGTTTTCAGGGCGACTATGGCTACACCTTC
TRBD2	-	TRBV7-2	TRBJ2-7	CASSSRTSGRAIAYEQYF	TGTGCCAGCAGCTCGAGGACTAGCGGGAGGGCCATAGCCTACGAGCAGTACTTC
-	-	TRBV7-2	TRBJ1-2	CASSLSGYGYTF	TGTGCCAGCAGCTTATCAGGGTATGGCTACACCTTC
-	-	TRBV28	TRBJ2-5	CASSLPGVATQYF	TGTGCCAGCAGTTTGCCAGGGGTTGCGACCCAGTACTTC
-	few	TRBV27	TRBJ1-2	CASSLSAGAGLEGYTF	TGTGCCAGCAGCCTAAGTGCTGGGGCTGGTTTGGAGGGCTACACCTTC
TRBD1	-	TRBV27	TRBJ2-2	CASSPGQGVTGELFF	TGTGCCAGCAGTCCCGGACAGGGAGTCACCGGGGAGCTGTTTTTT
TRBD1	-	TRBV7-9	TRBJ1-6	CASSSLQGQGRFPLHF	TGTGCCAGCAGCTCTCTGCAGGGACAGGGGCGATTCCCCCTCCACTTT
-	-	TRBV9	TRBJ2-1	CASSAPSTTRSPPSEQFF	TGTGCCAGCAGCGCACCATCGACTACTCGATCCCCCCCAAGTGAGCAGTTCTTC